The 21 T cell receptor beta chains in this list originate from one sample, sequenced in a study of vaccination and CD4 T cells after COVID-19. With the Oncomine TCR Beta short-read assay, DNA from cultured CD4+ T cells was sequenced. Each CDR3 protein gets one entry after TCRdb re-called the PCR reads with MiXCR. This table holds just under 4,500 distinct CDR3 sequences, roughly 22% found once. Treatment denoted: roughly nine-day PBMC culture with coronavirus spike peptide pools or control peptides (ViraFEST assay). These receptors have no known antigen. The source was CD4+ T cells from blood, cultured in vitro, collected after SARS-CoV-2 vaccination. The receptors here all came from a human donor who had recovered from COVID-19.

By frequency in the sample, this clonotype is medium-sized. V gene TRBV7-2 combines with J gene TRBJ2-7; weak D call: TRBD2 (6 bases). With 5 bases removed from V and 10 bases from J, the gap between germline ends came to 15 bases. Germline lookup yields CDR1 SGHTA and CDR2 FQGNSA. The CDR3 is made up of 12 amino acids. The CDR3 DNA reads TGTGCCAGCAGCCGTGATCGGGGGATACAGTACTTC. The encoded protein is CASSRDRGIQYF.

Sample share makes this clonotype medium-sized. The chain has TRBV20-1 and TRBJ2-5; TRBD2 matches 12 bases. V lost 5 bases and J lost 7; bases outside the gene matches: 11. The CDR3 length is 15 residues. From germline, CDR1 is DFQATT and CDR2 SNEGSKA (reference sequence). Here the CDR3 reads CSASGLAGGSWTQYF. The CDR3 region has the DNA TGCAGTGCTTCAGGTCTAGCGGGGGGGTCTTGGACCCAGTACTTC.

This chain joins TRBV6-1 and TRBJ1-5; 11 bases align to TRBD1. V lost 7 bases and J lost 0; bases outside the gene matches: 11. The CDR3 contains 18 residues. Germline-derived CDR1 and CDR2 are MNHNS and SASEGT. CDR3 protein: CASTAGTGGSYSNQPQHF. CDR3 coding DNA: TGTGCCAGCACCGCCGGGACAGGGGGATCATATAGCAATCAGCCCCAGCATTTT.

In this sample, this clonotype turned up a few times. This chain joins TRBV4-1 and TRBJ1-6, with 9 bases aligning to TRBD1. V gave up 5 bases and J gave up 0 bases; unmatched junction bases: 2. Germline V gene sequence: CDR1 MGHRA, CDR2 YSYEKL. CDR3 length equals 16 residues. In DNA form, the CDR3 reads TGCGCCAGCAGCACGGACAGGGGCTCCTATAATTCACCCCTCCACTTT. Translating it yields CASSTDRGSYNSPLHF.

This clonotype is labeled as medium-sized. The rearrangement uses TRBV20-1 and TRBJ2-7; tentatively, D is TRBD2 (5 bases). Trimming shortened V by 6 bases and J by 1 base, and 13 bases separated the two germline ends. Germline CDR1 is DFQATT and CDR2 is SNEGSKA (reference sequence). The CDR3 loop spans 13 amino acids. CDR3 in amino acids: CSARYAGSYEQYF. The CDR3 DNA is TGCAGTGCCCGATACGCGGGTTCCTACGAGCAGTACTTC.

By share, this clonotype ranks as medium-sized. J is TRBJ1-6 and V is TRBV6-1, with D possibly matching TRBD1 (5 bases). V dropped 5 bases and J dropped 9 bases, with 20 bases sitting between them. The germline V gene encodes CDR1 MNHNS and CDR2 SASEGT. This CDR3 is 16 amino acids long. CDR3 sequence: CASSRRTGDGSSPLHF. The CDR3 bases are TGTGCCAGCAGTCGCCGTACGGGGGATGGTAGTTCACCCCTCCACTTT.

V is TRBV27 and J is TRBJ2-3; no firm D call. Germline V gene lookup returns CDR1 MNHEY and CDR2 SMNVEV (reference sequence). The CDR3 has 16 residues. V was trimmed by 2 bases and J by 3 bases, leaving 15 bases between them. The CDR3 coding sequence is TGTGCCAGCAGTTTAATACGGGTCGCGCGTACAGATACGCAGTATTTT. This gives the protein CASSLIRVARTDTQYF.

This clonotype was observed a few times. V usage is TRBV20-1 and J usage is TRBJ2-1, with D possibly being TRBD2 (6 bases). The CDR3 has 15 amino acids. V lost 0 bases to trimming and J lost 4 bases, with 13 bases between them. Germline values: CDR1 DFQATT, CDR2 SNEGSKA (reference sequence). The CDR3 reads CSARDPRSGYNEQFF. In nucleotides, the CDR3 is TGCAGTGCTAGAGATCCCCGTAGCGGTTACAATGAGCAGTTCTTC.

This clonotype occurred a few times. The chain couples TRBV27 to TRBJ1-5; 10 bases agree with TRBD1. The CDR3 runs to 16 residues. Per the germline V gene, CDR1 is MNHEY and CDR2 is SMNVEV (reference sequence). Losses at the gene ends were 4 bases for V and 3 bases for J; bases not matched to a gene: 6. The chain's CDR3 is CASSSSGQGVNQPQHF. CDR3 coding DNA: TGTGCCAGCAGTTCCTCAGGACAGGGGGTCAATCAGCCCCAGCATTTT.

This clonotype was seen a handful of times. The CDR3 nucleotides read TGTGCCAGCAGTGACTATCTTCGAAGGGTTCCCTATGGCTACACCTTC. Translation: CASSDYLRRVPYGYTF. The chain links TRBV6-1 to TRBJ1-2; D gene uncertain. The germline CDR1 and CDR2 sequences are MNHNS and SASEGT. Trimming removed 3 bases at V and 4 bases at J, with 18 bases between. The CDR3 is made up of 16 amino acids.

Many counts were recorded for this clonotype. The rearrangement links TRBV20-1 to TRBJ2-7; TRBD1 matches at 7 bases. Germline CDR1 is DFQATT and CDR2 is SNEGSKA (reference sequence). With V trimmed by 3 bases and J by 3 bases, 8 bases remained unmatched. The CDR3 consists of 14 residues. CDR3 region: CSASPGTANYEQYF. The CDR3 DNA is TGCAGTGCTAGTCCCGGGACAGCGAACTACGAGCAGTACTTC.

The chain uses TRBV19 and TRBJ2-3; D is uncertain. From germline, CDR1 is LNHDA and CDR2 SQIVND (reference sequence). The V and J ends lost 6 bases and 2 bases respectively, with 15 bases between them. The CDR3 runs to 15 residues. The DNA for the CDR3 is TGTGCCAGTAGCCCTTCCTCCACCCTCACAGATACGCAGTATTTT. Translated: CASSPSSTLTDTQYF.

This clonotype was detected only a few times. The chain recombines TRBV6-1 with TRBJ2-1, with 15 bases matching TRBD2. This CDR3 has 17 residues. V lost 6 bases, J lost 6 bases, and 9 bases stayed unmatched. The V gene's germline CDR1 is MNHNS and CDR2 SASEGT. Here the CDR3 DNA reads TGTGCCAGCAGATCGGGACTAGCGGGGGGATTGATCAATGAGCAGTTCTTC. Translation gives CASRSGLAGGLINEQFF.

V usage is TRBV2 and J usage is TRBJ2-5; 10 bases align to TRBD1. Germline assignment: CDR1 SNHLY and CDR2 FYNNEI. Unmatched junction bases numbered 10, after V lost 8 bases and J lost 7 bases. The CDR3 has 14 residues. CDR3 loop: CASSFERTGGTQYF. CDR3 nucleotide sequence: TGTGCCAGCTCCTTTGAGAGGACAGGGGGGACCCAGTACTTC.

A few counts support this clonotype. The chain joins TRBV7-3 to TRBJ2-3; D is possibly TRBD2 (7 bases). There are 14 residues in the CDR3. Germline V gene lookup returns CDR1 SGHTA and CDR2 FQGTGA. With 3 bases removed from V and 4 bases from J, the gap between germline ends came to 11 bases. The CDR3 loop reads CASSLTGGADTQYF. The CDR3 coding sequence is TGTGCCAGCAGCTTGACGGGGGGCGCAGATACGCAGTATTTT.

This clonotype was picked up a small number of times. The rearrangement joins TRBV10-1 to TRBJ1-1; D unclear. The CDR3 is 12 residues long. V lost 3 bases and J lost 1, with 3 bases in between. Germline assignment: CDR1 WNHNN and CDR2 SYGVQD (reference sequence). The DNA for the CDR3 is TGCGCCAGCAGTGAAGCGAACACTGAAGCTTTCTTT. It encodes CASSEANTEAFF.

This sequence joins TRBV6-2 or TRBV6-3 and TRBJ2-6; D not resolved. The CDR3 totals 16 residues. V lost 5 bases and J 0 bases, leaving 11 bases between the germline ends. Germline CDR1 MNHEY, CDR2 SVGEGT. CDR3 sequence (DNA): TGTGCCAGCAGTCTCGGGCCCTTCTCTGGGGCCAACGTCCTGACTTTC. It translates to CASSLGPFSGANVLTF.

The chain employs TRBV20-1 and TRBJ2-5; a possible D gene is TRBD2 (7 bases). The ends were cut back, 3 bases at V and 5 bases at J, with 19 bases in the middle. The CDR3 is made up of 15 amino acids. Germline V gene lookup returns CDR1 DFQATT and CDR2 SNEGSKA (reference sequence). In DNA form, the CDR3 reads TGCAGTGCTAGTCCGGAGGGGGGGTTGGGGGAGACCCAGTACTTC. Protein sequence: CSASPEGGLGETQYF.

This CDR3 is CASSLGGGFRDTEAFF. DNA for the CDR3: TGTGCCAGCAGTTTGGGTGGGGGGTTTCGGGACACTGAAGCTTTCTTT. This chain connects TRBV27 to TRBJ1-1; D is perhaps TRBD1 (5 bases). The V gene lost 3 bases and the J gene lost 3 bases, with 17 bases spanning the gap. Germline-derived CDR1 and CDR2 are MNHEY and SMNVEV (reference sequence). The CDR3 runs to 16 residues.

Sample share makes this clonotype medium-sized (0.01 to 0.1%). The V call is TRBV15, the J call TRBJ2-7; D tentatively fits TRBD1 or TRBD2 (6 bases each). CDR1 is LNHNV and CDR2 is YYDKDF in the germline V gene (reference sequence). The CDR3 has 16 amino acids. Trimming left V 2 bases short and J 3 bases short, with 17 bases between. CDR3 DNA: TGTGCCACCAGCAGACCACGGGGGCCCGGGGGCTACGAGCAGTACTTC. This translates into CATSRPRGPGGYEQYF.

This clonotype was counted many times. V is TRBV7-8 and J is TRBJ2-3, with TRBD2 as a possible D gene (6 bases). The CDR3 spans 16 residues. V lost 5 bases and J 2 bases, leaving 17 bases between the germline ends. In germline, CDR1 is SGHVS, CDR2 FQNEAQ. The CDR3 loop reads CASSIEGRGPTDTQYF. CDR3 coding DNA: TGTGCCAGCAGCATAGAGGGGCGGGGACCCACAGATACGCAGTATTTT.